These 19 T cell receptor beta chains came from one sample sequenced in a study of Ad26.COV2.S vaccination and SARS-CoV-2 variants. Treatment reported: over 15 received Ad26.COV2.S at low or high dose, single or two shots; roughly five received placebo; per-sample allocation not given. Sampling happened 63 days after the first vaccine or placebo injection. Repertoires were generated with immunoSEQ multiplex PCR, while TCRdb's copy carries only in-frame clones and drops some. The sample carries about 350,000 clones, approximately 81% recorded once. Material: peripheral blood, obtained in a trial of Ad26.COV2.S vaccine versus placebo. These receptors came from a person between 18 and 60 years old who received the Ad26.COV2.S COVID-19 vaccine or a placebo.

The rearrangement uses TRBV9 and TRBJ1-5, with D uncertain. Looked up from germline, CDR1 is SGDLS and CDR2 is YYNGEE. The ends were cut back, 4 bases at V and 1 base at J, with 12 bases in the middle. The CDR3 spans 15 residues. DNA for the CDR3: TGTGCCAGCAGCCCGACCGGGTTGAGCAATCAGCCCCAGCATTTT. This codes for CASSPTGLSNQPQHF.

This clone was detected only once. The chain links TRBV6-2 or TRBV6-3 to TRBJ2-2; D perhaps matches TRBD2 (6 bases). This CDR3 contains 15 residues. V lost 2 bases to trimming and J lost 5 bases, with 12 bases between them. Germline V gene lookup returns CDR1 MNHEY and CDR2 SVGEGT. CDR3 bases: TGTGCCAGCAGTTACAAAGGGGCGGGAACCGGGGAGCTGTTTTTT. This codes for CASSYKGAGTGELFF.

The gene calls are TRBV9 and TRBJ2-2; 9 bases match TRBD2. With V trimmed by 4 bases and J by 7 bases, 8 bases remained unmatched. The CDR3 extends over 15 amino acids. Germline loops: CDR1 SGDLS, CDR2 YYNGEE. For the CDR3, the DNA is TGTGCCAGCAGCAACCCGGGACTAGCAATCGGGGAGCTGTTTTTT. Translation gives CASSNPGLAIGELFF.

This clone was seen a handful of times. The chain employs TRBV29-1 and TRBJ2-7; the match to TRBD1 covers 8 bases. From germline, CDR1 is SQVTM and CDR2 ANQGSEA. After removal of 7 bases from V and 4 bases from J, the junction contained 6 bases not matched to a gene. The CDR3 spans 12 residues. The CDR3 loop reads CSATGGSYEQYF. The CDR3 bases are TGCAGCGCAACAGGGGGGTCTTACGAGCAGTACTTC.

The chain couples TRBV6-2 or TRBV6-3 to TRBJ1-5; D call uncertain. Germline V CDR1 and CDR2: MNHEY, SVGEGT. V was cut by 2 bases and J by 5 bases, with 10 bases left in between. The CDR3 is 14 amino acids. CDR3 amino acids: CASSYVGSDQPQHF. The CDR3 nucleotides are TGTGCCAGCAGTTACGTGGGGAGCGATCAGCCCCAGCATTTT.

This chain connects TRBV5-6 to TRBJ2-7, with TRBD1 matching over 8 bases. V shed 0 bases and J 7 bases; nucleotides not matched to a gene: 0. The CDR3 sequence is 12 residues long. The germline V gene encodes CDR1 SGHDT and CDR2 YYEEEE. In DNA, the CDR3 is TGTGCCAGCAGCTTGGGGACAGGGGAGCAGTACTTC. Translation gives CASSLGTGEQYF.

The rearrangement links TRBV5-1 to TRBJ2-1; 7 nucleotides line up with TRBD1. From germline, CDR1 is SGHRS and CDR2 YFSETQ. V dropped 1 base and J dropped 3; count of bases not matched to a gene: 7. The CDR3 is 16 amino acids. CDR3 protein: CASSLLGQAIYNEQFF. The CDR3 nucleotides read TGCGCCAGCAGCTTGTTAGGACAGGCAATCTACAATGAGCAGTTCTTC. Drawing the rest from reference TRBV5-1 and TRBJ2-1, the complete variable domain is KAGVTQTPRYLIKTRGQQVTLSCSPISGHRSVSWYQQTPGQGLQFLFEYFSETQRNKGNFPGRFSGRQFSNSRSEMNVSTLELGDSALYLCASSLLGQAIYNEQFFGPGTRLTVL.

This chain joins TRBV5-1 and TRBJ2-1, with D perhaps given as TRBD1 or TRBD2 (7 bases each). Germline V gives CDR1 SGHRS, CDR2 YFSETQ. V lost 4 bases and J lost 7, with 21 bases in between. This CDR3 comprises 16 residues. The CDR3, as DNA: TGCGCCAGCAGCAACAGAGAGGGAGGGGGCCTAAATGAGCAGTTCTTC. Encoded protein: CASSNREGGGLNEQFF.

The chain uses TRBV19 and TRBJ2-1, with a tentative D call TRBD2 (6 bases). Per the germline V gene, CDR1 is LNHDA and CDR2 is SQIVND (reference sequence). CDR3 size: 11 residues. V gave up 6 bases and J gave up 7 bases, with 7 bases separating them. The CDR3 here is CASRLANEQFF. The CDR3 DNA reads as TGTGCCAGTAGACTAGCAAATGAGCAGTTCTTC. The full variable domain, with the rest looked up from reference TRBV19 and TRBJ2-1, is DGGITQSPKYLFRKEGQNVTLSCEQNLNHDAMYWYRQDPGQGLRLIYYSQIVNDFQKGDIAEGYSVSREKKESFPLTVTSAQKNPTAFYLCASRLANEQFFGPGTRLTVL.

This chain links TRBV5-1 with TRBJ2-1; 11 bases are shared with TRBD2. Trimming cost V 1 base and J 2 bases; bases outside gene matches: 8. This CDR3 contains 18 residues. CDR1 is SGHRS and CDR2 is YFSETQ in the germline V gene. The CDR3 sequence is CASSLIAGGRSTYNEQFF. DNA of the CDR3: TGCGCCAGCAGCTTGATAGCGGGAGGGCGCAGCACCTACAATGAGCAGTTCTTC.

This chain connects TRBV5-4 to TRBJ1-3; TRBD1 is a possible D gene (5 bases). Germline V gene sequence: CDR1 SGHNT, CDR2 YYREEE (reference sequence). With 5 bases removed from V and 3 bases from J, the gap between germline ends came to 12 bases. This CDR3 region has 14 residues. This CDR3 is CASSFRDGGNTIYF. For the CDR3, the DNA is TGTGCCAGCAGTTTTCGGGACGGTGGAAACACCATATATTTT. The full variable domain, rest sourced from reference TRBV5-4 and TRBJ1-3, is ETGVTQSPTHLIKTRGQQVTLRCSSQSGHNTVSWYQQALGQGPQFIFQYYREEENGRGNFPPRFSGLQFPNYSSELNVNALELDDSALYLCASSFRDGGNTIYFGEGSWLTVV.

V usage is TRBV28 and J usage is TRBJ2-5, with D unclear. The CDR3 has 12 residues. Trimming shortened V by 5 bases and J by 9 bases, and 13 bases separated the two germline ends. CDR1 and CDR2 (germline): MDHEN, SYDVKM. The CDR3 sequence is CASSIRVQAQYF. The CDR3 DNA follows: TGTGCCAGCAGTATACGTGTTCAGGCCCAGTACTTC.

Points on this clone: Other DNA sequences from this sample encode an identical CDR3 as well. The gene calls are TRBV5-1 and TRBJ2-3; D is perhaps TRBD1 (5 bases). V dropped 3 bases and J dropped 3 bases, with 8 bases sitting between them. CDR3 length equals 13 residues. CDR1 and CDR2 from the germline V gene are SGHRS and YFSETQ. The CDR3 reads CASSSSGTDTQYF. CDR3 sequence (DNA): TGCGCCAGCAGCTCCTCAGGGACAGATACGCAGTATTTT. Full variable domain (remainder filled in from reference TRBV5-1 and TRBJ2-3): KAGVTQTPRYLIKTRGQQVTLSCSPISGHRSVSWYQQTPGQGLQFLFEYFSETQRNKGNFPGRFSGRQFSNSRSEMNVSTLELGDSALYLCASSSSGTDTQYFGPGTRLTVL.

In its sample, this clone was seen once. This chain links TRBV2 with TRBJ1-1, with 7 nucleotides matching TRBD1. The J segment lost 6 bases and the V segment lost 6 bases, leaving 10 bases of the junction unmatched. Germline V gives CDR1 SNHLY, CDR2 FYNNEI. CDR3 length: 14 amino acids. CDR3 region: CASSPDRAVAEAFF. DNA for the CDR3: TGTGCCAGCAGCCCCGACAGGGCAGTTGCTGAAGCTTTCTTT.

This rearrangement joins TRBV7-8 to TRBJ2-5; perhaps D is TRBD1 or TRBD2 (5 bases each). The CDR3 totals 14 residues. The V gene lost 1 base and the J gene lost 9 bases, with 15 bases spanning the gap. CDR1 is SGHVS, CDR2 FQNEAQ, per germline. The CDR3 reads CASSLGGTSVAQYF. The CDR3 DNA reads as TGTGCCAGCAGCTTAGGGGGGACGTCAGTGGCCCAGTACTTC.

This chain joins TRBV6-2 or TRBV6-3 and TRBJ2-7; D remains unclear. The length of the CDR3 is 13 residues. Deletions cut 6 bases from V and 2 bases from J, with 11 bases between. CDR1 and CDR2 from the germline V gene are MNHEY and SVGEGT. Written as DNA, the CDR3 is TGTGCCAGCAGCCAAGATCCTACCTACGAGCAGTACTTC. This gives the protein CASSQDPTYEQYF.

The chain joins TRBV24-1 to TRBJ2-5; tentative D call: TRBD2 (7 bases). Germline values: CDR1 KGHDR, CDR2 SFDVKD. CDR3 length: 13 amino acids. The ends were cut back, 5 bases at V and 5 bases at J, with 11 bases in the middle. The CDR3 nucleotides are TGTGCCACCAGTGGGGGGGGGCTGGAGACCCAGTACTTC. It translates to CATSGGGLETQYF.

The chain uses TRBV6-5 and TRBJ1-2; possibly TRBD1 for D (5 bases). CDR1 and CDR2 (germline): MNHEY, SVGAGI. Trimming took off 5 bases at V and 5 bases at J, with 9 bases between the two ends. The CDR3 covers 12 residues. The CDR3 spells CASSKGNYGYTF. CDR3 nucleotide sequence: TGTGCCAGCAGTAAGGGGAATTATGGCTACACCTTC.

This clone was counted once. This sequence joins TRBV11-2 and TRBJ2-7; 9 nucleotides agree with TRBD1. Germline CDR1 and CDR2: SGHAT and FQNNGV. This CDR3 region has 18 residues. The V and J ends lost 4 bases and 1 base, in that order; junction bases with no gene match: 14. The CDR3 is CASSSGQGPPRLSYEQYF. In DNA form, the CDR3 reads TGTGCCAGCAGCTCTGGACAGGGGCCTCCCCGACTATCCTACGAGCAGTACTTC.